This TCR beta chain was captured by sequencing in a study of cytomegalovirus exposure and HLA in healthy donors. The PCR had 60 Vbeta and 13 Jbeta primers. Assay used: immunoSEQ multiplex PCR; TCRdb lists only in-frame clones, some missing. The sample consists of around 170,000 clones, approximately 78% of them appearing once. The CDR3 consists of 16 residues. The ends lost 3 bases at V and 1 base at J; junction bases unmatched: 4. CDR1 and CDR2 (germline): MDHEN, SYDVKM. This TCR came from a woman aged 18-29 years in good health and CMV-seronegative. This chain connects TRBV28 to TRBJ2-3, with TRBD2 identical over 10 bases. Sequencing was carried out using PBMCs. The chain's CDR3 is CASSLWGTSGTDTQYF. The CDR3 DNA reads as TGTGCCAGCAGTTTGTGGGGGACTAGCGGCACAGATACGCAGTATTTT.